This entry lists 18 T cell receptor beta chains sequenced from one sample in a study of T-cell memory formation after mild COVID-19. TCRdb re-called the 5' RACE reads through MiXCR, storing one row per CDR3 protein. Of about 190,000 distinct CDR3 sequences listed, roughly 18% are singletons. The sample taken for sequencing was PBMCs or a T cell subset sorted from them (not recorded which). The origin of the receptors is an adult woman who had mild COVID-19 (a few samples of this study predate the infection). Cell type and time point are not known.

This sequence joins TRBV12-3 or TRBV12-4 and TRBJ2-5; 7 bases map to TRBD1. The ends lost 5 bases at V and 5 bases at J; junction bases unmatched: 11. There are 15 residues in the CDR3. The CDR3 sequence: CASSPRTGLKETQYF. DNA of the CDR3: TGTGCCAGCAGTCCCCGGACAGGACTGAAGGAGACCCAGTACTTC.

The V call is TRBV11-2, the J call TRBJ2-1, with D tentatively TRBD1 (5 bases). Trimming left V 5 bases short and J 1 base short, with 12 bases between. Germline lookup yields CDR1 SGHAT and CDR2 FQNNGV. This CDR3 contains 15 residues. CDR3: CASSLNRRSYNEQFF. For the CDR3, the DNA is TGTGCCAGCAGCCTCAACAGGAGATCCTACAATGAGCAGTTCTTC. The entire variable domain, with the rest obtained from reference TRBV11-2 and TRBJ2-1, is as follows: EAGVAQSPRYKIIEKRQSVAFWCNPISGHATLYWYQQILGQGPKLLIQFQNNGVVDDSQLPKDRFSAERLKGVDSTLKIQPAKLEDSAVYLCASSLNRRSYNEQFFGPGTRLTVL.

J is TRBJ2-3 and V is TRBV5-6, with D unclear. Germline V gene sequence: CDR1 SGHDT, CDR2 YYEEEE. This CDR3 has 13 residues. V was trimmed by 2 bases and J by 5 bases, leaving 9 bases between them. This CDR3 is CASSFRMVDTQYF. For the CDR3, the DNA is TGTGCCAGCAGCTTTAGGATGGTAGATACGCAGTATTTT.

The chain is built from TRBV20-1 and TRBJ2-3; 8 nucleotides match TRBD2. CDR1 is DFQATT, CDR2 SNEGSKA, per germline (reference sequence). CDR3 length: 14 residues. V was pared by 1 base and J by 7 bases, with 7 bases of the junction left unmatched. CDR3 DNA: TGCAGTGCTAGAGGACGGGAGGGCCTAAATACGCAGTATTTT. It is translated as CSARGREGLNTQYF.

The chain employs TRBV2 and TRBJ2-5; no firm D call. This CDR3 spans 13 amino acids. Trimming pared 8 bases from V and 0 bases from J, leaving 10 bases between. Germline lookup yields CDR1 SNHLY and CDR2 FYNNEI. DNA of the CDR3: TGTGCCAGCCCGTTGGGGAACCAAGAGACCCAGTACTTC. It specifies CASPLGNQETQYF.

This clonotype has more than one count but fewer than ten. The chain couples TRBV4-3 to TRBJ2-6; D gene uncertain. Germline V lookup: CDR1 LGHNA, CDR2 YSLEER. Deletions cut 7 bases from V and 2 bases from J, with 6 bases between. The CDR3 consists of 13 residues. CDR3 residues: CASTQAGANVLTF. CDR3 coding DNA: TGCGCCAGCACCCAGGCTGGGGCCAACGTCCTGACTTTC.

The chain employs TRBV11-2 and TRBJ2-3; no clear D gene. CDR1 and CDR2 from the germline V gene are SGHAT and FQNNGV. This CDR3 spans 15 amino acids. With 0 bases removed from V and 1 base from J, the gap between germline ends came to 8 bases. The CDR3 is CASSLELARTDTQYF. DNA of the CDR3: TGTGCCAGCAGCTTAGAGCTCGCGCGCACAGATACGCAGTATTTT.

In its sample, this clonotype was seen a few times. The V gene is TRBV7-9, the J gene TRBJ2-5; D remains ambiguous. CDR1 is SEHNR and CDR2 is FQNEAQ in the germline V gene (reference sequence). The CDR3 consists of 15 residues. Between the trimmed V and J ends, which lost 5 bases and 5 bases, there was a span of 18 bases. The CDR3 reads CASSPMAGLGETQYF. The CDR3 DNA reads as TGTGCCAGCAGCCCTATGGCAGGTCTGGGGGAGACCCAGTACTTC.

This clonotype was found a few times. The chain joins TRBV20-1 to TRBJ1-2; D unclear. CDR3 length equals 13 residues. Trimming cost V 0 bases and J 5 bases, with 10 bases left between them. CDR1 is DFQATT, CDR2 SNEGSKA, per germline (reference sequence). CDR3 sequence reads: CSARDGRAYGYTF. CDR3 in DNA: TGCAGTGCTAGAGATGGTAGGGCGTATGGCTACACCTTC.

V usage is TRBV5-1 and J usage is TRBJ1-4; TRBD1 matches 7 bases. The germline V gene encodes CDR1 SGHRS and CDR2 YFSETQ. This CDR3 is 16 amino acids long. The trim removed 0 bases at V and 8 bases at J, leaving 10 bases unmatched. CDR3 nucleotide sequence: TGCGCCAGCAGCTTGGCCCCCCAGGGGGGTAGGGAAAAACTGTTTTTT. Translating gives CASSLAPQGGREKLFF.

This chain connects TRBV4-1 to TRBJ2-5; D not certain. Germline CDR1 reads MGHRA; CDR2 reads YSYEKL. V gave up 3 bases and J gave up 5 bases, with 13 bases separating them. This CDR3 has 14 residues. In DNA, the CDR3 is TGCGCCAGCAGCCAGACTGGGCGCGTGGAGACCCAGTACTTC. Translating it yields CASSQTGRVETQYF.

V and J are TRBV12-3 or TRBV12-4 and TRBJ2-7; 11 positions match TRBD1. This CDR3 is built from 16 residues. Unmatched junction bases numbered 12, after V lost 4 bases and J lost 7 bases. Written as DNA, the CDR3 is TGTGCCAGCAGTTCCTCCGGGACAGGGGGTCCGCGTGAGCAGTACTTC. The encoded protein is CASSSSGTGGPREQYF.

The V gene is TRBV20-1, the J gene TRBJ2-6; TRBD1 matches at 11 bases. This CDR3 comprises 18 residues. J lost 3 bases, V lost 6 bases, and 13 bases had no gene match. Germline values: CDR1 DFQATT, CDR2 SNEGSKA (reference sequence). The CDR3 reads CSAPKAGQGAGGANVLTF. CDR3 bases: TGCAGTGCACCGAAGGCTGGACAGGGGGCTGGTGGGGCCAACGTCCTGACTTTC.

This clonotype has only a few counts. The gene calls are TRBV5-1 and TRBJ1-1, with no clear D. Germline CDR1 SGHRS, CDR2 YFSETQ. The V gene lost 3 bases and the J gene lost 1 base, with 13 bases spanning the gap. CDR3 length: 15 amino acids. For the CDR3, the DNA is TGCGCCAGCAGCTCCTCACCTACCCCGAACACTGAAGCTTTCTTT. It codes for CASSSSPTPNTEAFF.

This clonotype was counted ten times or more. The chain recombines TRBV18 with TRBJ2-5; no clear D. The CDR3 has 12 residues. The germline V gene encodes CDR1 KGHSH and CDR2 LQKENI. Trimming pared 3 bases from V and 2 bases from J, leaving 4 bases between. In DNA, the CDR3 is TGTGCCAGCTCACCTAATCAAGAGACCCAGTACTTC. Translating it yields CASSPNQETQYF.

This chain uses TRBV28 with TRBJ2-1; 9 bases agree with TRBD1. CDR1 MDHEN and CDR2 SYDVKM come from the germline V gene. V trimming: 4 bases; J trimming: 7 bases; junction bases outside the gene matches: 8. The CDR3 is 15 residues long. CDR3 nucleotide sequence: TGTGCCAGCAGTTCCTCCGGGACAGGGAGAAATGAGCAGTTCTTC. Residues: CASSSSGTGRNEQFF.

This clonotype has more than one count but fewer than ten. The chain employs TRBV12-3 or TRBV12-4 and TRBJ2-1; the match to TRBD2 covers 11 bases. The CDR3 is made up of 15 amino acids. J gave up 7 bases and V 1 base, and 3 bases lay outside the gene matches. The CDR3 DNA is TGTGCCAGCAGTTTAGTGACTAGCGGGGATAATGAGCAGTTCTTC. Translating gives CASSLVTSGDNEQFF.

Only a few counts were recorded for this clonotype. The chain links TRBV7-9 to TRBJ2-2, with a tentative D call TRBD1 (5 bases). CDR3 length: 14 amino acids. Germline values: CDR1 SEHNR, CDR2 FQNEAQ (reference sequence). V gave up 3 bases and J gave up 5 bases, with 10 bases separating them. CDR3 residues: CASSFDSRTGELFF. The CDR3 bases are TGTGCCAGCAGCTTCGACAGCAGGACCGGGGAGCTGTTTTTT.